This record looks at one TCR beta chain sequence and its context. Germline V gives CDR1 SGHTA, CDR2 FQGNSA. The ends were cut back, 3 bases at V and 6 bases at J, with 10 bases in the middle. The CDR3 totals 13 residues. These data come from a study of blood T cell repertoires in COVID-19. Study overall: Samples taken during acute and convalescent COVID-19 were collected in the United States, Italy and Spain. PBMCs, B-cell-depleted T cells, or T cells were the source of the cDNA or gDNA that made up the material.

Authors' processing steps: Estimated nucleated cell counts came from reference gene primer amplification. Clones were read by immunoSEQ multiplex PCR, and TCRdb kept only the in-frame ones, dropping some. Clonal size and the V and J genes are those of that table, whereas D and trimming came from the DNA. The table lists 84,000 or so clones, approximately 86% of them singletons, with more than 15% in the top ten. The TCR comes from a man aged 80 or over with active or convalescent COVID-19. The sequencing sample was made of peripheral blood. The chain uses TRBV7-2 and TRBJ2-3; possibly TRBD2 for D (5 bases). The CDR3 sequence: CASSLARGDTQYF. Written as DNA, the CDR3 is TGTGCCAGCAGCTTGGCCCGCGGGGATACGCAGTATTTT.